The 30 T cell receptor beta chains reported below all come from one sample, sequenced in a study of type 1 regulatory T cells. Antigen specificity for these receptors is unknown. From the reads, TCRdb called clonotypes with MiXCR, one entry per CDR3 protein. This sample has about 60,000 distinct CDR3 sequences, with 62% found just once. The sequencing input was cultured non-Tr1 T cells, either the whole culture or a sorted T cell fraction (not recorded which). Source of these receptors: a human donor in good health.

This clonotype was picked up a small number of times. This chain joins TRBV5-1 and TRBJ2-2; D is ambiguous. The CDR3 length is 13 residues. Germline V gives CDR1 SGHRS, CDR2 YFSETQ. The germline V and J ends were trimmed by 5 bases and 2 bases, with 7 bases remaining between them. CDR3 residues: CASSWGNTGELFF. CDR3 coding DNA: TGCGCCAGCAGTTGGGGTAACACCGGGGAGCTGTTTTTT.

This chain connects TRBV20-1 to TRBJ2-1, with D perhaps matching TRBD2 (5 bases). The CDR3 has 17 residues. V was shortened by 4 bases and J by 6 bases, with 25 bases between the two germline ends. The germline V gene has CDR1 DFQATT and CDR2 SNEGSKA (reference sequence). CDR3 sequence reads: CSATSPFGLASVNEQFF. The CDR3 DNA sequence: TGCAGTGCTACCAGTCCGTTCGGGCTAGCCAGCGTCAATGAGCAGTTCTTC.

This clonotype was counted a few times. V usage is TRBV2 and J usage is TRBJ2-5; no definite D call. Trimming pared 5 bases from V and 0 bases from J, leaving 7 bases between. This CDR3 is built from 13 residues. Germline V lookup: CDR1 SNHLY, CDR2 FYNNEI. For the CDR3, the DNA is TGTGCCAGCAGTCTAGTTAACCAAGAGACCCAGTACTTC. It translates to CASSLVNQETQYF. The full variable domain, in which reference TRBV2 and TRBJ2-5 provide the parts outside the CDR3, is EPEVTQTPSHQVTQMGQEVILRCVPISNHLYFYWYRQILGQKVEFLVSFYNNEISEKSEIFDDQFSVERPDGSNFTLKIRSTKLEDSAMYFCASSLVNQETQYFGPGTRLLVL.

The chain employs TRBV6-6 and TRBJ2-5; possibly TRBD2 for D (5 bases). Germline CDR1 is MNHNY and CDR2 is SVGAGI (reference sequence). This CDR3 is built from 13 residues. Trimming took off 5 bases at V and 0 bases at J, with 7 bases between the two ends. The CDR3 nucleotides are TGTGCCAGCAGTAGAGGGTACCAAGAGACCCAGTACTTC. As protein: CASSRGYQETQYF.

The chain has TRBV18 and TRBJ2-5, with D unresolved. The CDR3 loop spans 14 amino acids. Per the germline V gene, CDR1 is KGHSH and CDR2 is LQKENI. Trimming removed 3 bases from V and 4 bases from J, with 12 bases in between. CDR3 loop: CASSPQQVGETQYF. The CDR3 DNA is TGTGCCAGCTCACCTCAGCAGGTTGGAGAGACCCAGTACTTC.

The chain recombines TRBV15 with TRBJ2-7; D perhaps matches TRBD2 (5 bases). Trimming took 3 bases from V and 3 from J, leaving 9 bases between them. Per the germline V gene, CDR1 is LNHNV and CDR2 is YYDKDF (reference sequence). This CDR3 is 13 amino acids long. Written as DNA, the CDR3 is TGTGCCACCAGCAGGGAGGTCAGCTACGAGCAGTACTTC. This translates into CATSREVSYEQYF.

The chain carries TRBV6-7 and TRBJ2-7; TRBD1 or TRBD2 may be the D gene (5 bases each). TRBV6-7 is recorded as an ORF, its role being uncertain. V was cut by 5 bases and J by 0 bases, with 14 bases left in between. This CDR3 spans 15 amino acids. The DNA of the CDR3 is TGTGCCAGCAGTATCCTCCGGGACGGCTCCTACGAGCAGTACTTC. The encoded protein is CASSILRDGSYEQYF.

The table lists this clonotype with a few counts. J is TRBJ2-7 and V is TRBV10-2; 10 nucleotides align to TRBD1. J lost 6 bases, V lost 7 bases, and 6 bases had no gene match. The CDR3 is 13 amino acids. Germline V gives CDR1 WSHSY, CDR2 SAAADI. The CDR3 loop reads CASIGQGGLEQYF. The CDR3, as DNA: TGCGCCAGCATCGGACAGGGGGGTCTCGAGCAGTACTTC.

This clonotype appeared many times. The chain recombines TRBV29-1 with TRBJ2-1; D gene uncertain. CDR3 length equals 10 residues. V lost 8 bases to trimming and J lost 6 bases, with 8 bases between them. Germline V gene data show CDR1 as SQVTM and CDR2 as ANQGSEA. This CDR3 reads CSTHSNEQFF. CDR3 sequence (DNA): TGCAGCACTCATTCCAATGAGCAGTTCTTC.

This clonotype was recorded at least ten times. The CDR3 loop is CASSPGTSRETQYF. CDR3 nucleotides: TGTGCCAGCAGCCCCGGGACTAGCCGGGAGACCCAGTACTTC. The V call is TRBV4-2, the J call TRBJ2-5; 9 positions agree with TRBD2. Trimming removed 4 bases from V and 5 bases from J; junction bases left unmatched: 5. CDR1 and CDR2 (germline): LGHNA, YNFKEQ. The CDR3 extends over 14 amino acids.

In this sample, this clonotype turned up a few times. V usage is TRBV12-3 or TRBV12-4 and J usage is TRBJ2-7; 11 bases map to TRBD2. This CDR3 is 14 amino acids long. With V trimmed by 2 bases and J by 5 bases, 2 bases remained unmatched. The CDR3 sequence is CASSLLAGGNEQYF. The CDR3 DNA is TGTGCCAGCAGTTTACTAGCGGGAGGAAACGAGCAGTACTTC.

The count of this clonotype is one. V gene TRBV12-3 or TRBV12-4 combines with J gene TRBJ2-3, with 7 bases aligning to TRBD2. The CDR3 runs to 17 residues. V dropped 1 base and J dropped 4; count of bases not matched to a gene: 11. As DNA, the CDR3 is TGTGCCAGCAGTTTAGTCGAGGGACTATCAGTATCAGATACGCAGTATTTT. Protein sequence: CASSLVEGLSVSDTQYF.

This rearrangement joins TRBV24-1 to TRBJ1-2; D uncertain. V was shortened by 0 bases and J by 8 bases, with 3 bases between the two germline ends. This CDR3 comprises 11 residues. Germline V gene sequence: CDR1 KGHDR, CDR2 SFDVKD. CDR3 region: CATSDLLGYTF. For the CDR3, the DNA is TGTGCCACCAGTGATTTGTTGGGCTACACCTTC.

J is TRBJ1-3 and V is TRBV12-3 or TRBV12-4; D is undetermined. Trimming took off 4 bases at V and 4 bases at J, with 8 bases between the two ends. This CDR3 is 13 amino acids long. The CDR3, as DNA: TGTGCCAGCAGTTCCCTGGGAGGAAACACCATATATTTT. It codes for CASSSLGGNTIYF.

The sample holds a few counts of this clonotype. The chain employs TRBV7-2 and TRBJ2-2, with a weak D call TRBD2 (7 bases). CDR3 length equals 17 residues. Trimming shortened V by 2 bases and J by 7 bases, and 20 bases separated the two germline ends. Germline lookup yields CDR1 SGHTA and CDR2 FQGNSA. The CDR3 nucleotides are TGTGCCAGCAGCTTAAGGTCTAGCGGAGGGGGACACGGGGAGCTGTTTTTT. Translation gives CASSLRSSGGGHGELFF. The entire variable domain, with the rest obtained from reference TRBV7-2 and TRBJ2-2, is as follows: GAGVSQSPSNKVTEKGKDVELRCDPISGHTALYWYRQSLGQGLEFLIYFQGNSAPDKSGLPSDRFSAERTGGSVSTLTIQRTQQEDSAVYLCASSLRSSGGGHGELFFGEGSRLTVL.

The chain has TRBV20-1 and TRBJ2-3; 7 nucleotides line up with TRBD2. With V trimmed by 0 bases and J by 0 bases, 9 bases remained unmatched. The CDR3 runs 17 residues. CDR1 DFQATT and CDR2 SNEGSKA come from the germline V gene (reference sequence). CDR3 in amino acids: CSARDLGPGGSTDTQYF. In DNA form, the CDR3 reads TGCAGTGCTAGAGATCTCGGGCCGGGAGGTAGCACAGATACGCAGTATTTT.

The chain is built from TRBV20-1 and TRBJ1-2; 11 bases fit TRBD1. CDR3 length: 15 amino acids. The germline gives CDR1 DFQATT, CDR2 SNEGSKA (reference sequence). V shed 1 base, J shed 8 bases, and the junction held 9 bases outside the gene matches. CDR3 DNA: TGCAGTGCTAGAGTAGGGACAGGGGGGACGGAGGGCTACACCTTC. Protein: CSARVGTGGTEGYTF.

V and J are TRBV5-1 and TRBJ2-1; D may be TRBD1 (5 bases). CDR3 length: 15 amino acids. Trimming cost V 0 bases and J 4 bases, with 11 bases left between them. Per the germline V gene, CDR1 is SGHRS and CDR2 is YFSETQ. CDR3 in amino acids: CASSLDQGEYNEQFF. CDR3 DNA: TGCGCCAGCAGCTTGGACCAGGGTGAATACAATGAGCAGTTCTTC.

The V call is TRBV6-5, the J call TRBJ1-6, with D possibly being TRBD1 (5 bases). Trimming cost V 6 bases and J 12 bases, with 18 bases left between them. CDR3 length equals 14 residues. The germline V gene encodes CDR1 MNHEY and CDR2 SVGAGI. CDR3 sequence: CASREQRPGGPLHF. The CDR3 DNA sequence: TGTGCCAGCAGGGAACAGCGCCCCGGGGGACCCCTCCACTTT.

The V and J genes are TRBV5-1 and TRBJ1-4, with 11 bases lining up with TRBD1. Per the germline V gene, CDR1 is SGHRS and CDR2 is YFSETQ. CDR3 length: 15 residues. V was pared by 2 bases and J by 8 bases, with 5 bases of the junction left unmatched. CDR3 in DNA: TGCGCCAGCAGCTTCGGGGGGACAGGGGGAGAAAAACTGTTTTTT. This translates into CASSFGGTGGEKLFF.

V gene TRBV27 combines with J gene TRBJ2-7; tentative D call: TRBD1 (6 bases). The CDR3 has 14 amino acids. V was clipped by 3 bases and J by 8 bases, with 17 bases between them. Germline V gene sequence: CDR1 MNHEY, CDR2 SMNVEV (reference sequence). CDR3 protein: CASSFGGLTAQQYF. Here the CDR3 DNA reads TGTGCCAGCAGTTTTGGGGGCTTAACAGCCCAGCAGTACTTC.

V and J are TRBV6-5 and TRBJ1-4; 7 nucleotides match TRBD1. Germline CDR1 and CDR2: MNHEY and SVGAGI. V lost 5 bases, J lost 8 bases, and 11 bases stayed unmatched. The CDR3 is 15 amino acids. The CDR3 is CASSLQGQSGEKLFF. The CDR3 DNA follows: TGTGCCAGCAGTCTCCAGGGACAGTCGGGAGAAAAACTGTTTTTT.

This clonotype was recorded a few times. The CDR3 is CATSVRDVGGGTDTQYF. DNA of the CDR3: TGTGCCACCAGTGTGCGGGACGTTGGCGGGGGCACAGATACGCAGTATTTT. This rearrangement joins TRBV24-1 to TRBJ2-3, with D possibly matching TRBD2 (6 bases). Trimming stripped 5 bases from V and 1 base from J, with 18 bases between. The CDR3 sequence is 17 residues long. CDR1 and CDR2 from the germline V gene are KGHDR and SFDVKD.

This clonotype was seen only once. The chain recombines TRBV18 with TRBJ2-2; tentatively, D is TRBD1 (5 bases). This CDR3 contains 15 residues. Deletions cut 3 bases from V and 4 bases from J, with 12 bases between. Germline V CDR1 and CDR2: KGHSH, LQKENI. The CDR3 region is CASSPFREGTGELFF. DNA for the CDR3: TGTGCCAGCTCACCGTTCAGGGAAGGCACCGGGGAGCTGTTTTTT.

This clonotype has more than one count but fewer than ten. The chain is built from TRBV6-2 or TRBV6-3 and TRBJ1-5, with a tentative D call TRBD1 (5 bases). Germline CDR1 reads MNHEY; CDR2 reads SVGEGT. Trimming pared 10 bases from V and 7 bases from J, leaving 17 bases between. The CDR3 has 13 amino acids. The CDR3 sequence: CATNQGAGQPQHF. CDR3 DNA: TGTGCCACAAATCAAGGGGCGGGACAGCCCCAGCATTTT.

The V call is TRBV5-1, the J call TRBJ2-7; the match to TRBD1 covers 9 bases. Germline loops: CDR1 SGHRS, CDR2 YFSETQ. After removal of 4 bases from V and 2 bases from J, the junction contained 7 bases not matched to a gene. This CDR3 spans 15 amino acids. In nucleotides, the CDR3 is TGCGCCAGCAGCCAAGGGACAGGGCTAACCTACGAGCAGTACTTC. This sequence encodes CASSQGTGLTYEQYF.

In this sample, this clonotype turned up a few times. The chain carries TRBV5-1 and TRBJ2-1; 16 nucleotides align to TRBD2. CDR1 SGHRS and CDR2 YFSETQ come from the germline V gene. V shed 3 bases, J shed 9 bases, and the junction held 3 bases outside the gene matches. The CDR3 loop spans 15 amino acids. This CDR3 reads CASSSGLAGGAEQFF. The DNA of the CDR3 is TGCGCCAGCAGCTCGGGACTAGCGGGAGGGGCTGAGCAGTTCTTC.

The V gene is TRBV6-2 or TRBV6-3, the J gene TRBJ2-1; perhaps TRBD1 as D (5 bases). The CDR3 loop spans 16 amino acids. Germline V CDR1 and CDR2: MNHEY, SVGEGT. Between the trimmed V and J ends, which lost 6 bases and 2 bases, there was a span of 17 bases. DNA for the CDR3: TGTGCCAGCAGCCTTGTTTCAGGGAACACCTACAATGAGCAGTTCTTC. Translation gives CASSLVSGNTYNEQFF.

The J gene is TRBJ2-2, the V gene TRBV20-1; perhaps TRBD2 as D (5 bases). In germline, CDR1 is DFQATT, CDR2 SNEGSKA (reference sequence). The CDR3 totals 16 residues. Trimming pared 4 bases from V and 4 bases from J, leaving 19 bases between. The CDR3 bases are TGCAGTGCTACCTCCTCGACATGGCGGGCCACCGGGGAGCTGTTTTTT. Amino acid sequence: CSATSSTWRATGELFF.

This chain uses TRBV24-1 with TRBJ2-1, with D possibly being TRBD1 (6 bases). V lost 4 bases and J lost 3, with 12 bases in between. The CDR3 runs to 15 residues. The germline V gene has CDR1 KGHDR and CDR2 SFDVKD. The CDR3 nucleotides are TGTGCCACCAGTGACCAAACAGGGATCTACAATGAGCAGTTCTTC. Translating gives CATSDQTGIYNEQFF.